This entry concerns a single T cell receptor (beta chain). Its antigen remains unknown. Combining a sample-barcoded 5' primer with a J-beta primer mix, a second PCR ran for about 7 to 11 cycles. Carrying 12 random nucleotides, a template-switch adaptor labeled each individual cDNA molecule. The study obtained at least 3 million CDR3-containing paired-end reads from every sample. TCRdb reprocessed the 5' RACE reads with MiXCR, giving one entry per CDR3 protein. The table has approximately 1,000,000 distinct CDR3 sequences, under 45% seen once. The sample originates from a study of blood T cells in healthy people across ages. Study observations and caveats: Donors of long life had a larger count of naive CD4+ cells and greater diversity than aged donors. The recorded TCR beta diversity per million T cells decreased in a roughly linear manner with age.

Trimming at V came to 5 bases and at J to 4 bases, leaving 9 bases not matched to a gene. The CDR3 length is 15 residues. CDR1 PRHDT and CDR2 FYEKMQ come from the germline V gene (reference sequence). The specimen sequenced was blood. V usage is TRBV13 and J usage is TRBJ2-7, with 9 nucleotides matching TRBD1. This clonotype originated in a woman between 55 and 75 years old in good health. CDR3 residues: CASSKEGQGGYEQYF. The CDR3 bases are TGTGCCAGCAGCAAGGAGGGACAGGGAGGGTACGAGCAGTACTTC.